The clone carrying this T cell receptor beta chain occurred many times. No antigen is known for it. These data come from a study of identical twins. Findings of the study overall: Twins' excess sharing was less marked for out-of-frame beta sequences.

Template switching introduced a universal primer site, and the cDNA bore unique molecular identifiers. One entry per CDR3 protein, called by TCRdb with MiXCR from the 5' RACE reads. This table holds around 300,000 distinct CDR3 sequences, about 8.1% found once. Every donor was a healthy Caucasian. The CDR3 runs to 16 residues. J was trimmed by 4 bases and V by 6 bases; bases with no gene match: 7. Germline lookup yields CDR1 MNHNS and CDR2 SASEGT. These sequences were also reported in another study, on yellow fever vaccine responses in identical twins.

This sequence originates from a woman between 18 and 30 years old in good health. V usage is TRBV6-1 and J usage is TRBJ2-1; 12 nucleotides match TRBD2. Sequencing was performed on memory (CD45RO+) T cells sorted from blood. CDR3 DNA: TGTGCCAGCAGCTCCGGGACTAGCGGGTCTTACAATGAGCAGTTCTTC. The encoded protein is CASSSGTSGSYNEQFF.